The 27 T cell receptor beta chains reported below all come from one sample, sequenced in a study of cytomegalovirus exposure and HLA in healthy donors (dated by TCRdb to 2016 to 2017). The library was prepared using the immunoSEQ multiplex PCR assay. The multiplex PCR relied on a mix of 60 forward primers for TCR Vbeta segments and 13 reverse primers for TCR Jbeta segments. The table comes from immuneACCESS by way of TCRdb, which keeps in-frame sequences with V and J called. Part of the clones is missing from these tables; in studies checked, under half for an unresolved V gene and the rest for unknown reasons. This sample comprises more than 110,000 clones, 70% to 80% of them detected only once. The ten largest clones represent approximately 3% of the sample. Sequences were obtained from PBMCs. Source of these receptors: a female donor in good health and CMV-seronegative.

The rearrangement uses TRBV5-6 and TRBJ2-7; 10 bases are a match to TRBD2. CDR1 is SGHDT, CDR2 YYEEEE, per germline. J lost 1 base, V lost 5 bases, and 6 bases had no gene match. The CDR3 runs 15 residues. CDR3 loop: CASRSSGRPSYEQYF. The CDR3 bases are TGTGCCAGCAGGAGTAGCGGGAGGCCTTCCTACGAGCAGTACTTC.

This chain uses TRBV6-6 with TRBJ2-7, with 12 nucleotides matching TRBD2. Germline assignment: CDR1 MNHNY and CDR2 SVGAGI (reference sequence). V gave up 5 bases and J gave up 5 bases; unmatched junction bases: 10. The CDR3 runs 16 residues. The CDR3, as DNA: TGTGCCAGCAGTCCGGGGCTAGCGGGAGGGTCCAACGAGCAGTACTTC. Translated: CASSPGLAGGSNEQYF.

About this clone itself: One end of the junction does not line up with germline, which may come from a read error. This chain links TRBV7-9 with TRBJ2-7; 9 bases are shared with TRBD1. From germline, CDR1 is SEHNR and CDR2 FQNEAQ (reference sequence). The CDR3 has 16 residues. The CDR3 sequence is CSSSSMRGQGSYEQYF. The CDR3 DNA follows: TGTTCCAGCAGCTCAATGAGGGGACAGGGAAGCTACGAGCAGTACTTC. Variable domain in full (rest from reference TRBV7-9 and TRBJ2-7): DTGVSQNPRHKITKRGQNVTFRCDPISEHNRLYWYRQTLGQGPEFLTYFQNEAQLEKSRLLSDRFSAERPKGSFSTLEIQRTEQGDSAMYLCSSSSMRGQGSYEQYFGPGTRLTVT.

Comment on this clone: The germline gene is not matched at one end of the junction; a read error may be the cause. The chain is built from TRBV19 and TRBJ1-4; the D is unclear. Germline V gives CDR1 LNHDA, CDR2 SQIVND (reference sequence). The CDR3 extends over 12 amino acids. CDR3 sequence (DNA): TGTGCCAGTAGCCGGGGTCGTGAAAAACCGTTTTTT. Translation: CASSRGREKPFF.

The chain recombines TRBV6-5 with TRBJ2-3; a weak D match, TRBD1 (7 bases). This CDR3 comprises 15 residues. Per germline, CDR1 MNHEY and CDR2 SVGAGI. V gave up 7 bases and J gave up 2 bases, with 16 bases separating them. For the CDR3, the DNA is TGTGCCAGCAAAGCCTACAGGGGACTCACAGATACGCAGTATTTT. Amino acids: CASKAYRGLTDTQYF.

This sequence joins TRBV6-5 and TRBJ2-2, with a weak D call TRBD2 (6 bases). The CDR3 extends over 15 amino acids. V was clipped by 0 bases and J by 6 bases, with 11 bases between them. The germline V gene encodes CDR1 MNHEY and CDR2 SVGAGI. CDR3: CASSYSGGTSGELFF. CDR3 nucleotides: TGTGCCAGCAGTTACTCCGGGGGTACCTCCGGGGAGCTGTTTTTT.

The V and J genes are TRBV4-1 and TRBJ1-1, with D possibly being TRBD1 (6 bases). Trimming took 1 base from V and 7 from J, leaving 13 bases between them. CDR1 and CDR2 (germline): MGHRA, YSYEKL. This CDR3 comprises 14 residues. This CDR3 reads CASSQVLRGFEAFF. CDR3 in DNA: TGCGCCAGCAGCCAAGTCCTGAGGGGGTTTGAAGCTTTCTTT.

The chain combines TRBV25-1 with TRBJ1-2; no clear D. Trimming removed 0 bases at V and 4 bases at J, with 6 bases between. In germline, CDR1 is MGHDK, CDR2 SYGVNS. There are 13 residues in the CDR3. This chain's CDR3 is CASSEYSSYGYTF. The CDR3, as DNA: TGTGCCAGCAGTGAATACAGTTCCTATGGCTACACCTTC.

This rearrangement joins TRBV5-1 to TRBJ1-4; D might be TRBD1 (6 bases). Looked up from germline, CDR1 is SGHRS and CDR2 is YFSETQ. This CDR3 contains 16 residues. V gave up 0 bases and J gave up 3 bases, with 12 bases separating them. CDR3 sequence reads: CASSLVAGVANEKLFF. The CDR3 DNA sequence: TGCGCCAGCAGCTTGGTCGCAGGGGTGGCTAATGAAAAACTGTTTTTT.

The rearrangement uses TRBV19 and TRBJ2-5; 8 positions match TRBD1. CDR3 length equals 14 residues. Per the germline V gene, CDR1 is LNHDA and CDR2 is SQIVND (reference sequence). The V and J ends lost 5 bases and 4 bases, in that order; junction bases with no gene match: 6. CDR3 protein: CASSSAGGRETQYF. CDR3 bases: TGTGCCAGTAGTTCCGCAGGGGGCAGAGAGACCCAGTACTTC.

The CDR3 is CASSETSGWYNEQFF. The CDR3 DNA is TGCGCCAGCAGTGAAACTAGTGGGTGGTACAATGAGCAGTTCTTC. The V call is TRBV10-1, the J call TRBJ2-1; TRBD2 might be the D (5 bases). Germline CDR1 reads WNHNN; CDR2 reads SYGVQD (reference sequence). This CDR3 contains 15 residues. V was shortened by 3 bases and J by 4 bases, with 13 bases between the two germline ends.

This chain connects TRBV7-2 to TRBJ1-2, with TRBD1 as a possible D gene (5 bases). V gave up 1 base and J gave up 4 bases, with 10 bases separating them. From germline, CDR1 is SGHTA and CDR2 FQGNSA. The CDR3 extends over 14 amino acids. CDR3: CASSLGPGGYGYTF. The CDR3 bases are TGTGCCAGCAGCTTAGGCCCCGGGGGCTATGGCTACACCTTC.

This chain connects TRBV6-5 to TRBJ1-5; 7 bases line up with TRBD1. V was clipped by 6 bases and J by 9 bases; unmatched bases: 11. The CDR3 runs 14 residues. The germline V gene encodes CDR1 MNHEY and CDR2 SVGAGI. Here the CDR3 DNA reads TGTGCCAGCAGCCCAACAGGGGAGGCGGGGCCCCAGCATTTT. Residues: CASSPTGEAGPQHF.

In the case of this clone: This sample includes further DNA sequences coding for the same CDR3. This sequence joins TRBV9 and TRBJ2-7, with D perhaps matching TRBD2 (5 bases). CDR3 size: 13 residues. Germline V gives CDR1 SGDLS, CDR2 YYNGEE. V was trimmed by 0 bases and J by 3 bases, leaving 7 bases between them. The CDR3 coding sequence is TGTGCCAGCAGCGTAGAAGAGGGCTACGAGCAGTACTTC. This encodes CASSVEEGYEQYF.

The V and J genes are TRBV12-5 and TRBJ2-1, with TRBD2 identical over 9 bases. The CDR3 covers 16 residues. The germline CDR1 and CDR2 sequences are LGHNT and FRNRAP. Unmatched junction bases numbered 7, after V lost 0 bases and J lost 7 bases. This CDR3 reads CASGLVLSGSGNEQFF. Written as DNA, the CDR3 is TGTGCTAGTGGTTTGGTACTTAGCGGGAGTGGGAATGAGCAGTTCTTC.

In this sample, this clone turned up a few times. The J gene is TRBJ1-6, the V gene TRBV10-3; tentatively, D is TRBD1 (6 bases). CDR3 length equals 14 residues. Trimming removed 7 bases at V and 10 bases at J, with 17 bases between. CDR1 and CDR2 (germline): ENHRY, SYGVKD. In DNA, the CDR3 is TGTGCCATCACCGAGGGGGGGGTAAGATCACCCCTCCACTTT. It specifies CAITEGGVRSPLHF.

The genes are TRBV7-9 and TRBJ2-1; TRBD1 matches at 7 bases. Trimming cost V 1 base and J 10 bases; bases outside gene matches: 7. The CDR3 consists of 14 residues. Germline V CDR1 and CDR2: SEHNR, FQNEAQ (reference sequence). In nucleotides, the CDR3 is TGTGCCAGCAGCTTAGGAGGACAGGTTTTGGAGCAGTTCTTC. Translating it yields CASSLGGQVLEQFF.

The V gene is TRBV4-1, the J gene TRBJ1-1; D call uncertain. The ends were cut back, 2 bases at V and 8 bases at J, with 12 bases in the middle. The CDR3 totals 13 residues. Germline CDR1 is MGHRA and CDR2 is YSYEKL. CDR3 bases: TGCGCCAGCAGCCAACGGAGAGAATCAGAAGCTTTCTTT. Protein sequence: CASSQRRESEAFF.

The chain's CDR3 is CASTPGRYSEAFF. DNA of the CDR3: TGTGCCAGCACCCCGGGGAGGTATAGTGAAGCTTTCTTT. The gene calls are TRBV18 and TRBJ1-1; unclear D gene. V was shortened by 8 bases and J by 7 bases, with 17 bases between the two germline ends. Germline V CDR1 and CDR2: KGHSH, LQKENI. The CDR3 has 13 residues.

This chain joins TRBV7-8 and TRBJ2-3; 7 bases are shared with TRBD2. The CDR3 length is 17 residues. V lost 1 base to trimming and J lost 0 bases; unmatched junction nucleotides: 7. Germline CDR1 is SGHVS and CDR2 is FQNEAQ. CDR3 in DNA: TGTGCCAGCAGCTTAGTGTTAGCGGGCGCTAGCACAGATACGCAGTATTTT. Translation gives CASSLVLAGASTDTQYF. Full variable domain (outside the CDR3, taken from reference TRBV7-8 and TRBJ2-3): GAGVSQSPRYKVAKRGQDVALRCDPISGHVSLFWYQQALGQGPEFLTYFQNEAQLDKSGLPSDRFFAERPEGSVSTLKIQRTQQEDSAVYLCASSLVLAGASTDTQYFGPGTRLTVL.

The chain employs TRBV20-1 and TRBJ2-2; D is uncertain. The length of the CDR3 is 10 residues. Trimming removed 6 bases from V and 7 bases from J, with 6 bases in between. The germline CDR1 and CDR2 sequences are DFQATT and SNEGSKA (reference sequence). The CDR3 DNA follows: TGCAGTGCCAGGCACGGGGAGCTGTTTTTT. Protein: CSARHGELFF.

This chain connects TRBV6-6 to TRBJ1-5; perhaps TRBD1 as D (6 bases). The CDR3 spans 15 residues. Per germline, CDR1 MNHNY and CDR2 SVGAGI (reference sequence). The V end lost 5 bases, the J end lost 2 bases, and 13 bases lay between the germline ends. The CDR3 reads CASSQQGSGNQPQHF. Written as DNA, the CDR3 is TGTGCCAGCAGTCAACAGGGAAGCGGCAATCAGCCCCAGCATTTT.

The J gene is TRBJ1-2, the V gene TRBV5-4; 9 bases line up with TRBD1. This CDR3 has 14 residues. The germline V gene has CDR1 SGHNT and CDR2 YYREEE (reference sequence). Unmatched junction bases numbered 9, after V lost 4 bases and J lost 8 bases. DNA for the CDR3: TGTGCCAGCAGCGACACAGGGGGCGCAGGCGGCTACACCTTC. Encoded protein: CASSDTGGAGGYTF.

This chain connects TRBV19 to TRBJ2-3, with unresolved D. V dropped 0 bases and J dropped 1 base, with 8 bases sitting between them. CDR1 is LNHDA and CDR2 is SQIVND in the germline V gene (reference sequence). The CDR3 runs 15 residues. CDR3 sequence: CASSIDHSRTDTQYF. In DNA, the CDR3 is TGTGCCAGTAGTATAGACCATTCCCGCACAGATACGCAGTATTTT.

V and J are TRBV5-5 and TRBJ1-2; tentatively, D is TRBD1 (6 bases). Trimming left V 0 bases short and J 4 bases short, with 10 bases between. The length of the CDR3 is 14 residues. Germline V CDR1 and CDR2: SGHKS, YYEKEE (reference sequence). CDR3 DNA sequence: TGTGCCAGCAGCTTGGCCGGGACACTCTATGGCTACACCTTC. This gives the protein CASSLAGTLYGYTF. The variable domain in full, completed from reference TRBV5-5 and TRBJ1-2, reads DAGVTQSPTHLIKTRGQQVTLRCSPISGHKSVSWYQQVLGQGPQFIFQYYEKEERGRGNFPDRFSARQFPNYSSELNVNALLLGDSALYLCASSLAGTLYGYTFGSGTRLTVV.

The V and J genes are TRBV11-2 and TRBJ2-1; 10 bases match TRBD2. Looked up from germline, CDR1 is SGHAT and CDR2 is FQNNGV. There are 16 residues in the CDR3. The V and J ends lost 3 bases and 4 bases, in that order; junction bases with no gene match: 6. The DNA for the CDR3 is TGTGCCAGCAGCTTCGGGCTAGCGGGGGAGTACAATGAGCAGTTCTTC. Protein product: CASSFGLAGEYNEQFF.

V and J are TRBV5-6 and TRBJ1-5, with D unclear. V shed 3 bases and J shed 1 base, with 8 bases lying between them. Germline loops: CDR1 SGHDT, CDR2 YYEEEE. CDR3 length: 14 amino acids. CDR3 in amino acids: CASSSLRSNQPQHF. The CDR3 DNA is TGTGCCAGCAGCTCACTGAGGAGCAATCAGCCCCAGCATTTT.